Each of the 32 T cell receptor beta chains below was sequenced from the same sample in a study of cytomegalovirus exposure and HLA in healthy donors. Sequencing used immunoSEQ multiplex PCR; TCRdb keeps in-frame clones, though not all of them. The repertoire has about 48,000 clones, roughly 85% of them found once; the top ten carry approximately 6.7%. The material sequenced was PBMCs. Every receptor here comes from a woman in her 30s in good health and CMV-seronegative.

This clone came up a few times. This rearrangement joins TRBV19 to TRBJ2-6, with 7 bases fitting TRBD1. This CDR3 is 14 amino acids long. Germline V lookup: CDR1 LNHDA, CDR2 SQIVND (reference sequence). V gave up 7 bases and J gave up 4 bases; unmatched junction bases: 4. Here the CDR3 reads CASTGTAGANVLTF. The CDR3 DNA reads TGTGCCAGTACAGGGACAGCAGGGGCCAACGTCCTGACTTTC.

This CDR3 is CASSQGSHGYTF. The CDR3 DNA reads TGTGCCAGCAGTCAGGGTTCCCATGGCTACACCTTC. The V and J genes are TRBV27 and TRBJ1-2; possible D gene TRBD1, 5 bases. The germline CDR1 and CDR2 sequences are MNHEY and SMNVEV (reference sequence). The CDR3 is made up of 12 amino acids. V lost 5 bases to trimming and J lost 6 bases, with 10 bases between them.

J is TRBJ1-1 and V is TRBV7-9, with 7 positions matching TRBD1. J gave up 6 bases and V 5 bases, and 6 bases lay outside the gene matches. Germline assignment: CDR1 SEHNR and CDR2 FQNEAQ (reference sequence). CDR3 size: 13 residues. This CDR3 reads CASSRQGGPEAFF. Written as DNA, the CDR3 is TGTGCCAGCAGCCGTCAAGGGGGCCCTGAAGCTTTCTTT.

The genes are TRBV4-2 and TRBJ1-3; 7 nucleotides align to TRBD1. This CDR3 has 16 amino acids. Per the germline V gene, CDR1 is LGHNA and CDR2 is YNFKEQ. Unmatched junction bases numbered 6, after V lost 0 bases and J lost 4 bases. The CDR3 DNA reads as TGTGCCAGCAGCCAAGACGACTCGACAGGGGGAAACACCATATATTTT. Translation gives CASSQDDSTGGNTIYF.

By proportion, this clone is medium-sized. V usage is TRBV6-6 and J usage is TRBJ2-2; tentatively, D is TRBD2 (6 bases). V was cut by 3 bases and J by 8 bases, with 16 bases left in between. Germline CDR1 is MNHNY and CDR2 is SVGAGI (reference sequence). The CDR3 runs to 15 residues. The CDR3 loop reads CASSYRGTRDGELFF. The CDR3 DNA sequence: TGTGCCAGCAGTTATCGCGGGACCCGGGATGGGGAGCTGTTTTTT.

J is TRBJ2-3 and V is TRBV5-1; 16 bases agree with TRBD2. The CDR3 contains 18 residues. The junction had 3 bases not matched to a gene; V was cut back by 2 bases and J by 0 bases. CDR1 is SGHRS, CDR2 YFSETQ, per germline. The CDR3 DNA is TGCGCCAGCAGCTTCGGGACTAGCGGGAGGGCTAGCACAGATACGCAGTATTTT. This codes for CASSFGTSGRASTDTQYF.

The chain links TRBV7-9 to TRBJ1-2; 10 nucleotides match TRBD1. Per germline, CDR1 SEHNR and CDR2 FQNEAQ (reference sequence). The V segment lost 0 bases and the J segment 6 bases; nucleotides outside the gene matches: 1. The CDR3 covers 14 residues. Written as DNA, the CDR3 is TGTGCCAGCAGCTTAGCGGGGACAGGGGATGGCTACACCTTC. Its protein product is CASSLAGTGDGYTF.

The V gene is TRBV14, the J gene TRBJ1-1, with D possibly being TRBD1 (5 bases). Germline V gene lookup returns CDR1 SGHDN and CDR2 FVKESK. The CDR3 contains 11 residues. V was pared by 3 bases and J by 11 bases, with 10 bases between. The CDR3 spells CASSQGGVAFF. CDR3 sequence (DNA): TGTGCCAGCAGCCAGGGGGGGGTCGCTTTCTTT.

V and J are TRBV7-7 and TRBJ2-1; TRBD2 is a possible D gene (6 bases). The ends were cut back, 6 bases at V and 10 bases at J, with 10 bases in the middle. Germline values: CDR1 SSHAT, CDR2 FNYEAQ (reference sequence). The CDR3 sequence is 11 residues long. CDR3 protein: CASSSGREQFF. CDR3 nucleotides: TGTGCCAGCAGTAGCGGACGAGAGCAGTTCTTC.

The rearrangement joins TRBV6-1 to TRBJ1-5, with D unresolved. The CDR3 is made up of 14 amino acids. Germline CDR1 is MNHNS and CDR2 is SASEGT. V dropped 7 bases and J dropped 4 bases, with 14 bases sitting between them. The CDR3 DNA follows: TGTGCCAGCAACCCTGTCGACTCAAATCAGCCCCAGCATTTT. It specifies CASNPVDSNQPQHF.

This clone was seen just once. The rearrangement joins TRBV19 to TRBJ2-7; D not certain. CDR1 and CDR2 from the germline V gene are LNHDA and SQIVND (reference sequence). The CDR3 length is 16 residues. Trimming left V 0 bases short and J 4 bases short, with 16 bases between. In DNA form, the CDR3 reads TGTGCCAGTAGTATAGATCGGAGTCTCGGTCTGTACGAGCAGTACTTC. Its protein product is CASSIDRSLGLYEQYF.

V and J are TRBV5-4 and TRBJ2-1; D uncertain. Germline CDR1 reads SGHNT; CDR2 reads YYREEE (reference sequence). The V end was cut by 1 base, the J end by 0 bases, with 5 bases between. This CDR3 contains 14 residues. In DNA, the CDR3 is TGTGCCAGCAGCTTGACTTTCTCCTACAATGAGCAGTTCTTC. Translating gives CASSLTFSYNEQFF.

The rearrangement uses TRBV7-8 and TRBJ1-5; D remains ambiguous. This CDR3 has 14 amino acids. CDR1 is SGHVS, CDR2 FQNEAQ, per germline. V was clipped by 2 bases and J by 7 bases, with 12 bases between them. The CDR3 is CASSLSRADQPQHF. Written as DNA, the CDR3 is TGTGCCAGCAGCTTAAGTAGAGCGGACCAGCCCCAGCATTTT.

This chain links TRBV29-1 with TRBJ1-2, with 7 bases that match TRBD1. Germline CDR1 and CDR2: SQVTM and ANQGSEA. This CDR3 comprises 12 residues. V shed 7 bases, J shed 2 bases, and the junction held 4 bases outside the gene matches. This CDR3 reads CSASTGNYGYTF. CDR3 nucleotides: TGCAGCGCTTCGACAGGGAACTATGGCTACACCTTC.

The J gene is TRBJ2-7, the V gene TRBV6-1; no firm D call. The CDR3 runs 13 residues. Germline values: CDR1 MNHNS, CDR2 SASEGT. V lost 6 bases and J 0 bases, leaving 9 bases between the germline ends. This CDR3 is CASSPSASYEQYF. In DNA, the CDR3 is TGTGCCAGCAGCCCGAGCGCCTCCTACGAGCAGTACTTC.

The chain employs TRBV28 and TRBJ2-4; TRBD1 aligns across 8 bases. With 4 bases clipped from V and 5 bases from J, the junction kept 4 bases outside the gene matches. Germline V CDR1 and CDR2: MDHEN, SYDVKM. This CDR3 comprises 14 residues. The CDR3 here is CASSYTGGENIQYF. For the CDR3, the DNA is TGTGCCAGCAGTTACACAGGGGGTGAAAACATTCAGTACTTC. Filled out from reference TRBV28 and TRBJ2-4, the complete variable domain reads DVKVTQSSRYLVKRTGEKVFLECVQDMDHENMFWYRQDPGLGLRLIYFSYDVKMKEKGDIPEGYSVSREKKERFSLILESASTNQTSMYLCASSYTGGENIQYFGAGTRLSVL.

The V call is TRBV5-1, the J call TRBJ1-1, with 8 bases aligning to TRBD1. The CDR3 runs to 16 residues. The V gene's germline CDR1 is SGHRS and CDR2 YFSETQ. Trimming at V came to 3 bases and at J to 0 bases, leaving 7 bases not matched to a gene. The CDR3 sequence is CASSSNPTGVNTEAFF. The DNA for the CDR3 is TGCGCCAGCAGCTCGAACCCGACAGGGGTGAACACTGAAGCTTTCTTT.

The rearrangement joins TRBV27 to TRBJ1-2; maybe TRBD1 (5 bases). The ends were cut back, 2 bases at V and 6 bases at J, with 10 bases in the middle. Per germline, CDR1 MNHEY and CDR2 SMNVEV (reference sequence). There are 13 residues in the CDR3. The chain's CDR3 is CASSLRGLHGYTF. The CDR3 DNA reads TGTGCCAGCAGTTTAAGGGGACTTCATGGCTACACCTTC.

The chain is built from TRBV5-1 and TRBJ2-7; 12 bases line up with TRBD2. There are 13 residues in the CDR3. V lost 6 bases, J lost 4 bases, and 2 bases stayed unmatched. Germline V CDR1 and CDR2: SGHRS, YFSETQ. The CDR3 nucleotides read TGCGCCAGCAAACTAGCGGGAGGATACGAGCAGTACTTC. It specifies CASKLAGGYEQYF.

This clone was seen just once. The J gene is TRBJ1-4, the V gene TRBV6-5, with a possible D match to TRBD1 (5 bases). The V end lost 6 bases, the J end lost 6 bases, and 11 bases lay between the germline ends. This CDR3 contains 13 residues. Germline V CDR1 and CDR2: MNHEY, SVGAGI. For the CDR3, the DNA is TGTGCCAGCAGCCCGGACACTGATGAAAAACTGTTTTTT. Its protein product is CASSPDTDEKLFF.

The sample holds one count of this clone. This sequence joins TRBV7-9 and TRBJ2-1; 7 positions match TRBD2. The CDR3 has 13 amino acids. After removal of 6 bases from V and 11 bases from J, the junction contained 10 bases not matched to a gene. Per the germline V gene, CDR1 is SEHNR and CDR2 is FQNEAQ (reference sequence). Written as DNA, the CDR3 is TGTGCCAGCAGTCCGAGTAGCGGGCGTAAGCAGTTCTTC. Its translation is CASSPSSGRKQFF.

This clone has a handful of counts. The chain combines TRBV30 with TRBJ1-5; 7 nucleotides align to TRBD1. The CDR3 has 15 amino acids. Germline CDR1 reads GTSNPN; CDR2 reads SVGIG (reference sequence). The ends lost 0 bases at V and 5 bases at J; junction bases unmatched: 7. In nucleotides, the CDR3 is TGTGCCTGGAGTGTAGGGACAGCAGGGGATCAGCCCCAGCATTTT. Protein: CAWSVGTAGDQPQHF.

This clone has a single count. The genes are TRBV4-2 and TRBJ2-5; D gene unclear. Germline V gene lookup returns CDR1 LGHNA and CDR2 YNFKEQ. V was pared by 0 bases and J by 5 bases, with 10 bases between. The CDR3 is 14 amino acids. CDR3 bases: TGTGCCAGCAGCCAAGATCTAGGAACGGAGACCCAGTACTTC. It codes for CASSQDLGTETQYF.

There are a few counts of this clone. The chain links TRBV2 to TRBJ2-2; TRBD1 is a possible D gene (6 bases). The V and J ends lost 6 bases and 4 bases respectively, with 9 bases between them. The CDR3 has 13 amino acids. CDR1 SNHLY and CDR2 FYNNEI come from the germline V gene. This CDR3 reads CASSYRVTGELFF. CDR3 DNA sequence: TGTGCCAGCAGCTACAGGGTCACCGGGGAGCTGTTTTTT.

The rearrangement uses TRBV28 and TRBJ2-7, with unresolved D. Trimming stripped 7 bases from V and 1 base from J, with 11 bases between. This CDR3 is built from 13 residues. In germline, CDR1 is MDHEN, CDR2 SYDVKM. CDR3 coding DNA: TGTGCCAGCATGAAGGAGCCGTCCTACGAGCAGTACTTC. This encodes CASMKEPSYEQYF.

V is TRBV25-1 and J is TRBJ1-4, with TRBD1 matching over 8 bases. J was trimmed by 2 bases and V by 4 bases; bases with no gene match: 9. The CDR3 totals 17 residues. Per the germline V gene, CDR1 is MGHDK and CDR2 is SYGVNS. CDR3 sequence reads: CASSAPRTGQTNEKLFF. DNA of the CDR3: TGTGCCAGCAGTGCACCCCGGACAGGGCAGACTAATGAAAAACTGTTTTTT.

V usage is TRBV30 and J usage is TRBJ2-1; weak D call: TRBD1 (6 bases). V was trimmed by 2 bases and J by 1 base, leaving 9 bases between them. CDR3 size: 14 residues. Germline V gene lookup returns CDR1 GTSNPN and CDR2 SVGIG (reference sequence). The CDR3 coding sequence is TGTGCCTGGAGTTTAGGACAGTCCTACAATGAGCAGTTCTTC. Its protein product is CAWSLGQSYNEQFF.

The J gene is TRBJ2-7, the V gene TRBV27; 9 bases are a match to TRBD1. Germline CDR1 MNHEY, CDR2 SMNVEV (reference sequence). V was pared by 4 bases and J by 7 bases, with 11 bases of the junction left unmatched. CDR3 size: 15 residues. The CDR3 spells CASSSSGTGRREQYF. The CDR3 nucleotides read TGTGCCAGCAGTTCCTCCGGGACAGGGCGTAGGGAGCAGTACTTC.

The chain carries TRBV18 and TRBJ1-5, with TRBD1 matching 11 bases. The CDR3 runs 14 residues. Germline V gives CDR1 KGHSH, CDR2 LQKENI. J gave up 5 bases and V 8 bases, and 5 bases lay outside the gene matches. The CDR3: CASTGQGAYQPQHF. CDR3 nucleotides: TGTGCCAGCACCGGACAGGGGGCCTATCAGCCCCAGCATTTT. The full variable domain, in which reference TRBV18 and TRBJ1-5 provide the parts outside the CDR3, is NAGVMQNPRHLVRRRGQEARLRCSPMKGHSHVYWYRQLPEEGLKFMVYLQKENIIDESGMPKERFSAEFPKEGPSILRIQQVVRGDSAAYFCASTGQGAYQPQHFGDGTRLSIL.

This rearrangement joins TRBV6-5 to TRBJ2-1; unclear D gene. The germline V gene has CDR1 MNHEY and CDR2 SVGAGI. The CDR3 consists of 15 residues. V was clipped by 1 base and J by 0 bases, with 7 bases between them. Here the CDR3 DNA reads TGTGCCAGCAGTTACTACGGTAGCTCCTACAATGAGCAGTTCTTC. It encodes CASSYYGSSYNEQFF.

The table lists this clone with a few counts. The chain uses TRBV10-3 and TRBJ2-4; no firm D call. This CDR3 contains 12 residues. Germline loops: CDR1 ENHRY, CDR2 SYGVKD. Between the trimmed V and J ends, which lost 0 bases and 7 bases, there was a span of 4 bases. DNA of the CDR3: TGTGCCATCAGTGAGTCTCAGAACATTCAGTACTTC. It is translated as CAISESQNIQYF.

The chain recombines TRBV6-1 with TRBJ1-5; perhaps TRBD1 as D (5 bases). V was clipped by 1 base and J by 0 bases, with 7 bases between them. Germline V gene data show CDR1 as MNHNS and CDR2 as SASEGT. The length of the CDR3 is 15 residues. CDR3 region: CASSEEGLSNQPQHF. CDR3 nucleotides: TGTGCCAGCAGTGAAGAGGGACTTAGCAATCAGCCCCAGCATTTT.